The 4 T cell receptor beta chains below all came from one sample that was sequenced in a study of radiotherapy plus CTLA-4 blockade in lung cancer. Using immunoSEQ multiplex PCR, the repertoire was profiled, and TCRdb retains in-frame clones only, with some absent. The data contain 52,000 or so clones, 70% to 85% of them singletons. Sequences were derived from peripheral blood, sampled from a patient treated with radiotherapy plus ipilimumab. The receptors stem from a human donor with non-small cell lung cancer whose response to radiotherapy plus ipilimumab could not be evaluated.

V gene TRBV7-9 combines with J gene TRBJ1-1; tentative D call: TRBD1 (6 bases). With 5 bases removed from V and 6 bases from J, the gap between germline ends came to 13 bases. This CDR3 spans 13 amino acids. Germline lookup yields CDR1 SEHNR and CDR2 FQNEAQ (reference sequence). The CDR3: CASSPTGIAEAFF. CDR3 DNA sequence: TGTGCCAGCAGCCCCACAGGGATAGCTGAAGCTTTCTTT.

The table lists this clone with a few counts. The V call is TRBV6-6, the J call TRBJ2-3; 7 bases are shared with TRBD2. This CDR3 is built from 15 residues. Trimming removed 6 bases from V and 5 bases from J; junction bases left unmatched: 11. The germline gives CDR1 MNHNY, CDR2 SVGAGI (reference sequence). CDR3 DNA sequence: TGTGCCAGCAGCCTTAGGGCGGGAGAGAGAGATACGCAGTATTTT. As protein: CASSLRAGERDTQYF.

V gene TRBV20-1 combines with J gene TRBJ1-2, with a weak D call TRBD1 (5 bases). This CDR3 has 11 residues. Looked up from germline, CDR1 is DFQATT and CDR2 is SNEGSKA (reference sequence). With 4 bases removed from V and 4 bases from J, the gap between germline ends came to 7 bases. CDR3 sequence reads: CSAKTAYGYTF. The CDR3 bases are TGCAGTGCTAAGACAGCCTATGGCTACACCTTC.

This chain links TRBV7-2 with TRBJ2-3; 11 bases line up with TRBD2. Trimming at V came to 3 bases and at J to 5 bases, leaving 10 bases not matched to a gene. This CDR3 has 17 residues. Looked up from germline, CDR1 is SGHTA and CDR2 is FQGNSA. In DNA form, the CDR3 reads TGTGCCAGCAGCTTGGCTAGCGGGAGGCGCCTCGGAGATACGCAGTATTTT. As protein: CASSLASGRRLGDTQYF.